This entry is about one TCR beta chain. The data belong to a study of blood T cell repertoires in COVID-19. Study-wide context: Acute-phase and convalescent COVID-19 samples originated in the United States, Italy and Spain.

In the authors' methods: Estimation of nucleated cell counts relied on the amplification of reference gene primers. Measured with immunoSEQ multiplex PCR; TCRdb has only the in-frame clones, and not every one. V, J and clone size were drawn from that table, and D and trimming were deduced from the DNA. This table has about 330,000 clones, over 75% appearing once. V lost 0 bases, J lost 4 bases, and 10 bases lay in between. Germline CDR1 WSHSY, CDR2 SAAADI. The CDR3 is 15 residues long. Clinical history reported by participants formed the basis on which cohorts were assigned. The recovered donors of Cohort 3 showed two negative PCRs, clearance, or symptom resolution.

Sequencing was carried out using PBMCs or T cells enriched from blood (not recorded which). The chain uses TRBV10-2 and TRBJ2-1, with unresolved D. The TCR sequence derives from a man in his thirties or forties who had recovered from COVID-19. The DNA of the CDR3 is TGCGCCAGCAGTGAGTCACAAAACCCATACAATGAGCAGTTCTTC. It codes for CASSESQNPYNEQFF.